The rows below give T cell receptor beta chains drawn from one sample of a study of T cell repertoires in aging, cancer and after chemotherapy. One entry per CDR3 protein, called by TCRdb with MiXCR from the multiplex PCR reads. Found here are approximately 5,900 distinct CDR3 sequences, roughly 30% of them singletons; the top ten hold roughly 7%. Sequenced sample: blood. The receptors derive from a human donor in good health. Both conserved end residues are part of each CDR3. A D gene is named only where the DNA matches it firmly. The listing skips clone size in some rows; elsewhere it reads once, few, many or a size class.

J gene: TRBJ1-1; clone size: NA; D gene: NA; V gene: TRBV28; CDR3 protein: CASYGRMNTEAFF; CDR3 DNA: TGTGCCAGCTATGGACGGATGAACACTGAAGCTTTCTTT
J gene: TRBJ2-5; clone size: NA; D gene: NA; V gene: TRBV30; CDR3 protein: CAWDEGRQETQYF; CDR3 DNA: TGTGCCTGGGACGAGGGAAGGCAAGAGACCCAGTACTTC
J gene: TRBJ2-3; clone size: few; D gene: NA; V gene: TRBV28; CDR3 protein: CASRRGLTPNTDTQYF; CDR3 DNA: TGTGCCAGCAGGCGGGGACTCACACCTAACACAGATACGCAGTATTTT
J gene: TRBJ2-1; clone size: NA; D gene: NA; V gene: TRBV5-3; CDR3 protein: CARSPHFNGEQFF; CDR3 DNA: TGTGCCAGAAGCCCCCATTTCAACGGTGAGCAGTTCTTC
J gene: TRBJ2-3; clone size: few; D gene: NA; V gene: TRBV27; CDR3 protein: CASSLSGNTQYF; CDR3 DNA: TGTGCCAGCAGCTTATCCGGGAATACGCAGTATTTT
J gene: TRBJ1-2; clone size: NA; D gene: TRBD1; V gene: TRBV20-1; CDR3 protein: CSATQPGTAPFLYGYTF; CDR3 DNA: TGCAGTGCTACCCAACCCGGGACAGCCCCCTTCTTGTATGGCTACACCTTC
J gene: TRBJ2-3; clone size: medium-sized; D gene: TRBD2; V gene: TRBV18; CDR3 protein: CASSPPTLAGTDTQYF; CDR3 DNA: TGTGCCAGCTCACCACCGACCCTAGCGGGCACAGATACGCAGTATTTT
J gene: TRBJ1-5; clone size: few; D gene: TRBD1; V gene: TRBV6-1; CDR3 protein: CASSARQGLSNQPQHF; CDR3 DNA: TGTGCCAGCAGTGCTCGACAGGGACTTAGCAATCAGCCCCAGCATTTT
J gene: TRBJ2-7; clone size: NA; D gene: TRBD2; V gene: TRBV20-1; CDR3 protein: CSAWTSGRYEQYF; CDR3 DNA: TGCAGTGCTTGGACTAGCGGGAGGTACGAGCAGTACTTC
J gene: TRBJ2-7; clone size: NA; D gene: NA; V gene: TRBV5-1; CDR3 protein: CASSLDDAAYEQYF; CDR3 DNA: TGCGCCAGCAGCTTGGATGACGCAGCCTACGAGCAGTACTTC
J gene: TRBJ2-1; clone size: NA; D gene: NA; V gene: TRBV14; CDR3 protein: CASSQRGLGIYNEQFF; CDR3 DNA: TGTGCCAGCAGCCAAAGGGGTCTAGGGATCTACAATGAGCAGTTCTTC
J gene: TRBJ1-1; clone size: NA; D gene: NA; V gene: TRBV6-2/TRBV6-3; CDR3 protein: CASTHRGGVNTEAFF; CDR3 DNA: TGTGCCAGCACACACCGTGGGGGGGTCAACACTGAAGCTTTCTTT
J gene: TRBJ1-4; clone size: few; D gene: NA; V gene: TRBV18; CDR3 protein: CASSGGRNEKLFF; CDR3 DNA: TGTGCCAGCTCGGGGGGCCGGAATGAAAAACTGTTTTTT
J gene: TRBJ2-3; clone size: NA; D gene: NA; V gene: TRBV5-1; CDR3 protein: CASSLSVLNTDTQYF; CDR3 DNA: TGCGCCAGCAGCTTGTCGGTGCTAAACACAGATACGCAGTATTTT
J gene: TRBJ2-5; clone size: few; D gene: NA; V gene: TRBV6-2/TRBV6-3; CDR3 protein: CASSSAIWASQETQYF; CDR3 DNA: TGTGCCAGCAGTTCCGCAATATGGGCCTCCCAAGAGACCCAGTACTTC
J gene: TRBJ1-3; clone size: NA; D gene: NA; V gene: TRBV19; CDR3 protein: CASYSGRGPGNTIYF; CDR3 DNA: TGTGCCAGCTACAGTGGACGCGGGCCAGGAAACACCATATATTTT
J gene: TRBJ2-5; clone size: NA; D gene: NA; V gene: TRBV14; CDR3 protein: CASSQDNGKETQYF; CDR3 DNA: TGTGCCAGCAGCCAAGACAACGGAAAAGAGACCCAGTACTTC
J gene: TRBJ2-7; clone size: medium-sized; D gene: NA; V gene: TRBV11-3; CDR3 protein: CASSLDRRQKYEQYF; CDR3 DNA: TGTGCCAGCAGCTTAGATCGACGACAAAAGTACGAGCAGTACTTC